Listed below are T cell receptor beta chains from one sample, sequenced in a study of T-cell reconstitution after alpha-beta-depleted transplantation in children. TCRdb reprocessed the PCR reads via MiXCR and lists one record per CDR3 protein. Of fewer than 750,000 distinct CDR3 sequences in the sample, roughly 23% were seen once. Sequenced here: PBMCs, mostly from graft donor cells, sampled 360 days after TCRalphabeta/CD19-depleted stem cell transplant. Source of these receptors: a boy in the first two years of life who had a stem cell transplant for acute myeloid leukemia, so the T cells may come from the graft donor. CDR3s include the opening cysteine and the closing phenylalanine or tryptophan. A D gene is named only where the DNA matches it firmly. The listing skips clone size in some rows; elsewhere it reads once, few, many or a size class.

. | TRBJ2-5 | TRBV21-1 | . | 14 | CASSKLTGWDHQYF | TGTGCCAGCAGCAAGTTAACAGGGTGGGACCACCAGTACTTC
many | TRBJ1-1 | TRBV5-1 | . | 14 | CASSLAAGNTEAFF | TGCGCCAGCAGCTTGGCGGCTGGGAACACTGAAGCTTTCTTT
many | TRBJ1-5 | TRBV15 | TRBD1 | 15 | CATSSGVQGVQPQHF | TGTGCCACCAGCAGTGGGGTACAGGGGGTTCAGCCCCAGCATTTT
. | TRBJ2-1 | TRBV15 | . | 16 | CATSPRGGTAYNEQFF | TGTGCCACCAGCCCCCGGGGGGGGACAGCTTACAATGAGCAGTTCTTC
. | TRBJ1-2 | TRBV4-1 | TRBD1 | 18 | CASSQGEDRGTIRDGYTF | TGCGCCAGCAGCCAAGGCGAGGACAGGGGGACAATTCGAGATGGCTACACCTTC
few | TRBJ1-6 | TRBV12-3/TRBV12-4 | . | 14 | CASSLMGPESPLHF | TGTGCCAGCAGTTTAATGGGACCGGAGTCACCCCTCCACTTT
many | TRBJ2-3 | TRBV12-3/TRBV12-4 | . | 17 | CASSSFYGTAAPDTQYF | TGTGCCAGCAGTTCCTTCTACGGGACTGCCGCGCCAGATACGCAGTATTTT
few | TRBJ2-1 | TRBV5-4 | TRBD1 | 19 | CASSLGAGTGMFSYNEQFF | TGTGCCAGCAGCTTGGGTGCCGGGACAGGGATGTTCAGCTACAATGAGCAGTTCTTC
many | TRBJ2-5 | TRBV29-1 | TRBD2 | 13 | CSETSGAQETQYF | TGCAGCGAGACTAGCGGGGCTCAAGAGACCCAGTACTTC
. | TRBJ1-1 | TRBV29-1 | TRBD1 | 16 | CSVLGVRTGVDTEAFF | TGCAGCGTCCTAGGGGTCCGGACAGGGGTTGACACTGAAGCTTTCTTT
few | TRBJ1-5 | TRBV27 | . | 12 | CASNPGNQPQHF | TGTGCCAGCAATCCGGGCAATCAGCCCCAGCATTTT
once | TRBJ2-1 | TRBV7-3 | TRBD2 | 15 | CASSTVAGGYNEQFF | TGTGCCAGCAGCACCGTAGCGGGGGGCTACAATGAGCAGTTCTTC
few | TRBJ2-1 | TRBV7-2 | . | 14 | CASSLSFGYNEQFF | TGTGCCAGCAGCTTAAGTTTCGGGTACAATGAGCAGTTCTTC
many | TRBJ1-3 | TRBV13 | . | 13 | CASSVRRRNTIYF | TGTGCCAGCAGCGTCCGTCGGCGAAACACCATATATTTT
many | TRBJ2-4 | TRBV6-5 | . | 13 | CASSYVGWDIQYF | TGTGCCAGCAGTTACGTCGGGTGGGACATTCAGTACTTC
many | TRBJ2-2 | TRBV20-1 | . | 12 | CCFRANTGELFF | TGCTGCTTTCGGGCGAACACCGGGGAGCTGTTTTTT
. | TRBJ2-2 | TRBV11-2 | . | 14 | CASSLAFYTGELFF | TGTGCCAGCAGCTTAGCATTCTACACCGGGGAGCTGTTTTTT
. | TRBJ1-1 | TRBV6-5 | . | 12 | CASSNGAFGAFF | TGTGCCAGCAGTAACGGGGCCTTCGGGGCTTTCTTT
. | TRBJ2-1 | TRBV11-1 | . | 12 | CASSSGLNEQFF | TGTGCCAGCAGCTCGGGACTGAATGAGCAGTTCTTC
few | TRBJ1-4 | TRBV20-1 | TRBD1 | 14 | CSARSPGGREKLFF | TGCAGTGCTAGAAGTCCAGGGGGAAGGGAAAAACTGTTTTTT
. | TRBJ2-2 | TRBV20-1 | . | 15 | CSARRDRGNTGELFF | TGCAGTGCTAGGCGGGACAGAGGGAACACCGGGGAGCTGTTTTTT
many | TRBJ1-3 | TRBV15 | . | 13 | CATSRDRANTIYF | TGTGCCACCAGCAGAGATAGGGCCAACACCATATATTTT
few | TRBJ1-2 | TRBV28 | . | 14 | CASSIGGQGYGYTF | TGTGCCAGCAGCATCGGAGGGCAGGGGTATGGCTACACCTTC
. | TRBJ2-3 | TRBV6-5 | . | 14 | CASSYSRPTDTQYF | TGTGCCAGCAGTTACTCGAGGCCCACAGATACGCAGTATTTT
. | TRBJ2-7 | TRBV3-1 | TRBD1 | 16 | CASSQARTGDTYEQYF | TGTGCCAGCAGCCAAGCCAGGACAGGGGATACCTACGAGCAGTACTTC
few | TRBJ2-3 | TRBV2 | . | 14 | CASTEDGVTDTQYF | TGTGCCAGCACTGAAGACGGGGTCACAGATACGCAGTATTTT
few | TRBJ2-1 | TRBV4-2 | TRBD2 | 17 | CASSQDRVAGGLNEQFF | TGTGCCAGCAGCCAAGATCGGGTAGCGGGGGGACTCAATGAGCAGTTCTTC
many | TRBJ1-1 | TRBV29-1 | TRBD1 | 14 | CSGVTGWANTEAFF | TGCAGCGGGGTGACAGGGTGGGCGAACACTGAAGCTTTCTTT
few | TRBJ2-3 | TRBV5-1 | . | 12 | CASSKQLDTQYF | TGCGCCAGCAGCAAACAGCTGGATACGCAGTATTTT
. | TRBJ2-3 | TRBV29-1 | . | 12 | CSVEGLSDTQYF | TGCAGCGTTGAGGGACTTTCAGATACGCAGTATTTT
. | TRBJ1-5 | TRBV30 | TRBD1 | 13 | CAWRGQTNQPQHF | TGTGCCTGGAGGGGACAGACCAATCAGCCCCAGCATTTT
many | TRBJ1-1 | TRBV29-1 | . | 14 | CSGGGYRTTAEAFF | TGCAGCGGTGGAGGCTATAGGACAACTGCTGAAGCTTTCTTT
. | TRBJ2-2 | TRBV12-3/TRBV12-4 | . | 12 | CASRLASGELFF | TGTGCCAGCAGGCTAGCATCCGGGGAGCTGTTTTTT
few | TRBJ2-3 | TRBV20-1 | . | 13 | CSARDDPEDTQYF | TGCAGTGCTAGAGATGACCCTGAGGATACGCAGTATTTT
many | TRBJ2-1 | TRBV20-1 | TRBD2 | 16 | CSVPGLAGPRYNEQFF | TGCAGTGTCCCGGGACTAGCGGGGCCTCGCTACAATGAGCAGTTCTTC
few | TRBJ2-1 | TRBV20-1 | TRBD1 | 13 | CSARVQGAHEQFF | TGCAGTGCTAGAGTTCAGGGGGCGCATGAGCAGTTCTTC
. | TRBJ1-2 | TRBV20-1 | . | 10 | CSAMEDGYTF | TGCAGTGCTATGGAGGATGGCTACACCTTC
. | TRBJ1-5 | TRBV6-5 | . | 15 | CASSYAGVINQPQHF | TGTGCCAGCAGTTACGCAGGGGTTATCAATCAGCCCCAGCATTTT
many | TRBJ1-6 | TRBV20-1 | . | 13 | CSGGAGVGSPLHF | TGCAGTGGCGGGGCAGGGGTAGGATCACCCCTCCACTTT
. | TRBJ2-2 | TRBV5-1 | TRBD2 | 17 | CASSLTSGGASTGELFF | TGCGCCAGCAGCTTGACTAGCGGGGGGGCGAGCACCGGGGAGCTGTTTTTT
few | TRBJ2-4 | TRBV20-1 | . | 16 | CSAREKLQGIGNIQYF | TGCAGTGCTAGAGAAAAGTTGCAAGGGATCGGAAACATTCAGTACTTC
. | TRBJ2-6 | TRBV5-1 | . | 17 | CASSFGDPSSGANVLTF | TGCGCCAGCAGCTTCGGGGACCCCAGCTCTGGGGCCAACGTCCTGACTTTC
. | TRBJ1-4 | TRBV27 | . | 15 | CASSLSGQGAEKLFF | TGTGCCAGCAGTTTATCCGGGCAGGGAGCAGAAAAACTGTTTTTT
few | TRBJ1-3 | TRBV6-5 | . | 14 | CASSYSVSGNTIYF | TGTGCCAGCAGCTATTCGGTCTCTGGAAACACCATATATTTT
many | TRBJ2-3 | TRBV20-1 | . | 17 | CSARELGRSHYTDTQYF | TGCAGTGCTAGAGAACTAGGACGGTCCCATTACACAGATACGCAGTATTTT
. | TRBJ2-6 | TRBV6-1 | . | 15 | CASTPSGSGANVLTF | TGTGCCAGCACTCCTTCGGGGTCTGGGGCCAACGTCCTGACTTTC
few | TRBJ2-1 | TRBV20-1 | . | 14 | CTCLYGGGANEQFF | TGCACATGCCTCTACGGTGGGGGGGCCAATGAGCAGTTCTTC
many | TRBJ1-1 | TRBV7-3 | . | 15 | CASSFLQGLNTEAFF | TGTGCCAGCAGCTTCCTACAGGGACTGAACACTGAAGCTTTCTTT
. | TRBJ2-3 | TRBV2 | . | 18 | CASSEGPSSMGGTDTQYF | TGTGCCAGCAGTGAGGGGCCATCTAGCATGGGAGGCACAGATACGCAGTATTTT
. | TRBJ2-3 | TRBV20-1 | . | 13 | CSARDRTADTQYF | TGCAGTGCTAGAGACCGGACAGCAGATACGCAGTATTTT
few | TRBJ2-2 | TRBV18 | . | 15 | CASSPPMVNTGELFF | TGTGCCAGCTCACCACCTATGGTGAACACCGGGGAGCTGTTTTTT
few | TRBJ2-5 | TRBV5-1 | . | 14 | CASTWTAGQETQYF | TGCGCCAGCACCTGGACTGCAGGACAAGAGACCCAGTACTTC
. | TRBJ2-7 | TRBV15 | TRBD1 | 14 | CATTDPGQGNEQYF | TGTGCCACCACCGATCCCGGACAGGGTAACGAGCAGTACTTC